This T cell receptor (beta chain) was captured in a study of T cell responses to AZD1222 COVID-19 vaccine. Overall study findings and caveats: Nearly half of spike-specific TCRs reportedly go after variant regions that carry no mutations. Most donors were white British, females outnumbered males, and clonal diversity was possibly underestimated.

V lost 4 bases and J lost 3; bases outside the gene matches: 5. The CDR3 is 15 amino acids. Germline CDR1 and CDR2: LNHDA and SQIVND (reference sequence). Points on this clone: No antigen is known for it.

Clones were sequenced by immunoSEQ multiplex PCR, and TCRdb holds only the in-frame ones, with some missing. This table holds 86,000 or so clones, about 86% found once. The clonotype originates from an adult who received the AZD1222 COVID-19 vaccine. The sample was peripheral blood, taken 28 days after the second AZD1222 dose. V is TRBV19 and J is TRBJ2-3; 9 bases are shared with TRBD1. The CDR3 coding sequence is TGTGCCAGTAGTAAGGGGACAGGGAGTACAGATACGCAGTATTTT. Translating gives CASSKGTGSTDTQYF.